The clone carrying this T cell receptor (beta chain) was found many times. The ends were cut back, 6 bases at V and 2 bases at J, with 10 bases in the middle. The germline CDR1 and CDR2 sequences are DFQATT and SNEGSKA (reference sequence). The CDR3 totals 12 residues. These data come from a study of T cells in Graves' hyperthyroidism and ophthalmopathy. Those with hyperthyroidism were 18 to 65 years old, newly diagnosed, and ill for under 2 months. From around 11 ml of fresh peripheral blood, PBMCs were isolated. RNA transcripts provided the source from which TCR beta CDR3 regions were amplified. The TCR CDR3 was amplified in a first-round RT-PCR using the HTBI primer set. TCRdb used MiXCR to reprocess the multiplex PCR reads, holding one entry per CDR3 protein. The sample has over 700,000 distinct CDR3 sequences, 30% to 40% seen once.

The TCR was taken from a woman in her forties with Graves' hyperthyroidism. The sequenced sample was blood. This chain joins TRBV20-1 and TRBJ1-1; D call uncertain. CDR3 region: CSACDPNTEAFF. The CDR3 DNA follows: TGCAGTGCCTGTGATCCCAACACTGAAGCTTTCTTT.